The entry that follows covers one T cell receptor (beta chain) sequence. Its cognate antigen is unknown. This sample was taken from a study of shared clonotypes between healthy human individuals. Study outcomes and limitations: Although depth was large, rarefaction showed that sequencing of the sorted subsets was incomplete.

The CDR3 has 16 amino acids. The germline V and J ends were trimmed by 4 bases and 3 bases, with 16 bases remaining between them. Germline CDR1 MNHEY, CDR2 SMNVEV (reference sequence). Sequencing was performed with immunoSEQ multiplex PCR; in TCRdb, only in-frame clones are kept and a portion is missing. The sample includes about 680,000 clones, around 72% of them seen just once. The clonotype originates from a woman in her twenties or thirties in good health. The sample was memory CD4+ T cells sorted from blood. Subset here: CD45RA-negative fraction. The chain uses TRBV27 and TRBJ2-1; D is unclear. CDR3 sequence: CASSSLRRRVYNEQFF. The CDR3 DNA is TGTGCCAGCAGTTCCCTTAGGCGGAGAGTCTACAATGAGCAGTTCTTC.